Here is one T cell receptor beta chain with its context. Its specificity is unknown. The data were obtained in a study of cytomegalovirus exposure and HLA in healthy donors. The wider study: Prior work identified 100 million to 130 million unique TCR beta sequences in 190 million or so T cells. General study points: About 90% or about 30% of the time was how often most TCR beta V segments were productive, according to an earlier analysis.

Primers: 60 Vbeta forward and 13 Jbeta reverse. Some clones are missing from TCRdb's copy, which holds only in-frame ones; the method was immunoSEQ multiplex PCR. This table has 150,000 or so clones, roughly 79% appearing once. The CDR3 contains 14 residues. Trimming removed 5 bases from V and 8 bases from J, with 18 bases in between. The germline CDR1 and CDR2 sequences are LNHDA and SQIVND (reference sequence). Sequencing input: PBMCs. The clonotype was recovered from a man younger than 35 in good health and CMV-seronegative. The rearrangement uses TRBV19 and TRBJ1-1, with D tentatively TRBD1 (5 bases). CDR3 in DNA: TGTGCCAGTAGTTTCCGGGGACGGACTACGGAAGCTTTCTTT. This gives the protein CASSFRGRTTEAFF.